What follows are 29 T cell receptor beta chains derived from one specimen sequenced in a study of cytomegalovirus exposure and HLA in healthy donors. A multiplex PCR was run with 60 Vbeta primers and 13 Jbeta primers. Sequencing used immunoSEQ multiplex PCR; TCRdb keeps in-frame clones, though not all of them. The table includes over 110,000 clones, more than 75% detected once. The sample taken for sequencing was PBMCs. The receptors were gathered from a female donor in good health and CMV-seronegative.

The chain is built from TRBV6-1 and TRBJ1-1; D perhaps matches TRBD1 (5 bases). The CDR3 has 14 amino acids. V was shortened by 6 bases and J by 7 bases, with 18 bases between the two germline ends. Germline-derived CDR1 and CDR2 are MNHNS and SASEGT. CDR3 nucleotide sequence: TGTGCCAGCAGCCCAAGGGGAAACACCGGTGAAGCTTTCTTT. It yields the protein CASSPRGNTGEAFF.

The chain uses TRBV19 and TRBJ2-7; D possibly corresponds to TRBD1 (6 bases). The germline CDR1 and CDR2 sequences are LNHDA and SQIVND (reference sequence). The CDR3 is 13 residues long. The germline V and J ends were trimmed by 5 bases and 3 bases, with 11 bases remaining between them. The CDR3 loop is CASSLDSLYEQYF. CDR3 in DNA: TGTGCCAGTAGTTTGGACAGCCTCTACGAGCAGTACTTC. The whole variable domain, remainder taken from reference TRBV19 and TRBJ2-7, is DGGITQSPKYLFRKEGQNVTLSCEQNLNHDAMYWYRQDPGQGLRLIYYSQIVNDFQKGDIAEGYSVSREKKESFPLTVTSAQKNPTAFYLCASSLDSLYEQYFGPGTRLTVT.

This chain connects TRBV4-1 to TRBJ2-3, with D perhaps TRBD2 (6 bases). The CDR3 loop spans 16 amino acids. Germline V gene sequence: CDR1 MGHRA, CDR2 YSYEKL. V was trimmed by 0 bases and J by 3 bases, leaving 13 bases between them. The CDR3 coding sequence is TGCGCCAGCAGCCAAGAAGGGGCGGGACGAACAGATACGCAGTATTTT. Its protein is CASSQEGAGRTDTQYF.

The chain carries TRBV9 and TRBJ1-6; 10 positions agree with TRBD1. CDR1 is SGDLS, CDR2 YYNGEE, per germline. The CDR3 extends over 16 amino acids. V shed 4 bases, J shed 8 bases, and the junction held 9 bases outside the gene matches. The CDR3 spells CASSSERGTGDSPLHF. CDR3 bases: TGTGCCAGCAGCTCCGAGCGAGGGACAGGGGATTCACCCCTCCACTTT.

The chain has TRBV4-3 and TRBJ2-7; D is perhaps TRBD1 (6 bases). Between the trimmed V and J ends, which lost 4 bases and 2 bases, there was a span of 12 bases. CDR1 and CDR2 (germline): LGHNA, YSLEER. This CDR3 contains 14 residues. Written as DNA, the CDR3 is TGCGCCAGCAGCCTCGGTACAGGGCCCTACGAGCAGTACTTC. Its protein product is CASSLGTGPYEQYF.

The chain carries TRBV14 and TRBJ2-5; TRBD2 agrees at 11 bases. This CDR3 is 15 amino acids long. Germline loops: CDR1 SGHDN, CDR2 FVKESK. V lost 4 bases and J lost 4; bases outside the gene matches: 5. Here the CDR3 DNA reads TGTGCCAGCAGCCCCCTAGCGGGGGGAATAGAGACCCAGTACTTC. Translated, it gives CASSPLAGGIETQYF.

The table lists this clone with a count of one. This rearrangement joins TRBV28 to TRBJ1-4; D call uncertain. Trimming shortened V by 5 bases and J by 4 bases, and 17 bases separated the two germline ends. Looked up from germline, CDR1 is MDHEN and CDR2 is SYDVKM. CDR3 length: 16 residues. Here the CDR3 reads CASSPNRRFINEKLFF. The CDR3 bases are TGTGCCAGCAGTCCTAACCGCAGGTTCATTAATGAAAAACTGTTTTTT. The full variable domain, in which reference TRBV28 and TRBJ1-4 provide the parts outside the CDR3, is DVKVTQSSRYLVKRTGEKVFLECVQDMDHENMFWYRQDPGLGLRLIYFSYDVKMKEKGDIPEGYSVSREKKERFSLILESASTNQTSMYLCASSPNRRFINEKLFFGSGTQLSVL.

J is TRBJ2-5 and V is TRBV6-5, with D perhaps TRBD2 (6 bases). Germline CDR1 reads MNHEY; CDR2 reads SVGAGI. This CDR3 region has 13 residues. Trimming removed 8 bases from V and 8 bases from J, with 18 bases in between. CDR3 in DNA: TGTGCCAGCCGATACGGGGTCGGGGGAACCCAGTACTTC. It specifies CASRYGVGGTQYF.

V gene TRBV4-3 combines with J gene TRBJ2-5; a possible D gene is TRBD2 (5 bases). The CDR3 sequence is 15 residues long. The germline V gene encodes CDR1 LGHNA and CDR2 YSLEER. V gave up 0 bases and J gave up 5 bases, with 13 bases separating them. Here the CDR3 reads CASSQDRKGGETQYF. For the CDR3, the DNA is TGCGCCAGCAGCCAAGATAGGAAGGGCGGGGAGACCCAGTACTTC.

The V and J genes are TRBV6-1 and TRBJ2-5, with D maybe TRBD2 (6 bases). The CDR3 contains 14 residues. Germline V CDR1 and CDR2: MNHNS, SASEGT. Trimming pared 5 bases from V and 2 bases from J, leaving 12 bases between. CDR3 protein: CASSRGGIQETQYF. As DNA, the CDR3 is TGTGCCAGCAGTAGGGGAGGAATACAAGAGACCCAGTACTTC.

V and J are TRBV7-6 and TRBJ1-6; D ambiguous. The V and J ends lost 1 base and 6 bases respectively, with 7 bases between them. CDR3 size: 14 residues. CDR1 and CDR2 from the germline V gene are SGHVS and FNYEAQ. The CDR3 sequence: CASSLGQVNSPLHF. The CDR3 DNA follows: TGTGCCAGCAGCTTAGGGCAGGTTAATTCACCCCTCCACTTT.

This sequence joins TRBV2 and TRBJ2-5; 7 nucleotides match TRBD1. CDR1 and CDR2 (germline): SNHLY, FYNNEI. This CDR3 has 14 residues. J gave up 2 bases and V 4 bases, and 4 bases lay outside the gene matches. The CDR3 DNA reads as TGTGCCAGCAGTGCAGACAGGGTTCAAGAGACCCAGTACTTC. It codes for CASSADRVQETQYF.

This rearrangement joins TRBV6-5 to TRBJ2-7, with a tentative D call TRBD1 (5 bases). Germline V gene sequence: CDR1 MNHEY, CDR2 SVGAGI. The CDR3 is 11 amino acids. The CDR3 nucleotides are TGTGCAACGGCAGGGCTTCGCGAGCAGTACTTC. Residues: CATAGLREQYF.

The chain has TRBV9 and TRBJ1-4; 7 bases align to TRBD1. The CDR3 runs to 16 residues. Germline CDR1 is SGDLS and CDR2 is YYNGEE. Unmatched junction bases numbered 4, after V lost 2 bases and J lost 0 bases. The CDR3 region is CASSVGDRATNEKLFF. CDR3 in DNA: TGTGCCAGCAGCGTGGGGGACAGAGCAACTAATGAAAAACTGTTTTTT.

This clone occurred once. The CDR3 loop reads CASSLVTGGHNEQFF. The CDR3 nucleotides are TGTGCCAGCAGCTTAGTGACAGGGGGGCACAATGAGCAGTTCTTC. The chain combines TRBV7-2 with TRBJ2-1; 9 nucleotides match TRBD1. V gave up 1 base and J gave up 5 bases; unmatched junction bases: 3. This CDR3 region has 15 residues. The V gene's germline CDR1 is SGHTA and CDR2 FQGNSA.

The chain links TRBV2 to TRBJ2-3, with 9 nucleotides matching TRBD1. Germline values: CDR1 SNHLY, CDR2 FYNNEI. Losses at the gene ends were 5 bases for V and 5 bases for J; bases not matched to a gene: 5. The CDR3 length is 14 residues. The chain's CDR3 is CASSLQGAGDTQYF. The CDR3 DNA sequence: TGTGCCAGCAGTCTACAGGGGGCAGGAGATACGCAGTATTTT.

J is TRBJ2-3 and V is TRBV6-1; 7 bases are a match to TRBD2. This CDR3 region has 15 residues. The germline V gene encodes CDR1 MNHNS and CDR2 SASEGT. With 5 bases clipped from V and 2 bases from J, the junction kept 7 bases outside the gene matches. The CDR3 loop is CASSTIAGSTDTQYF. For the CDR3, the DNA is TGTGCCAGCAGTACTATAGCGGGTTCCACAGATACGCAGTATTTT.

This clone was observed once. The chain links TRBV5-1 to TRBJ2-3, with TRBD2 matching 7 bases. Unmatched junction bases numbered 7, after V lost 5 bases and J lost 1 base. Per germline, CDR1 SGHRS and CDR2 YFSETQ. The CDR3 runs to 15 residues. For the CDR3, the DNA is TGCGCCAGCAGGGATGCCACTAGCGGCACAGATACGCAGTATTTT. Its protein is CASRDATSGTDTQYF.

V gene TRBV7-9 combines with J gene TRBJ2-5; TRBD2 matches at 7 bases. CDR1 SEHNR and CDR2 FQNEAQ come from the germline V gene (reference sequence). This CDR3 region has 15 residues. The V gene end was trimmed by 5 bases and the J gene end by 3 bases; junction bases not matched to a gene: 9. CDR3: CASSPQGAGKETQYF. The CDR3, as DNA: TGTGCCAGCAGCCCCCAGGGAGCGGGGAAAGAGACCCAGTACTTC.

The chain has TRBV4-1 and TRBJ1-2; D call uncertain. The CDR3 extends over 15 amino acids. Germline CDR1 is MGHRA and CDR2 is YSYEKL. V was shortened by 2 bases and J by 1 base, with 11 bases between the two germline ends. The CDR3 DNA follows: TGCGCCAGCAGCCAACGGTTGGGCAATAACTATGGCTACACCTTC. It codes for CASSQRLGNNYGYTF.

The chain combines TRBV5-5 with TRBJ1-5; D remains unclear. Trimming shortened V by 4 bases and J by 0 bases, and 8 bases separated the two germline ends. The CDR3 consists of 14 residues. Germline V CDR1 and CDR2: SGHKS, YYEKEE (reference sequence). CDR3 protein: CASSHNLSNQPQHF. The CDR3 DNA is TGTGCCAGCAGCCACAACCTTAGCAATCAGCCCCAGCATTTT.

The J gene is TRBJ1-3, the V gene TRBV4-3; tentative D call: TRBD1 (6 bases). There are 15 residues in the CDR3. V was trimmed by 4 bases and J by 2 bases, leaving 12 bases between them. Germline V lookup: CDR1 LGHNA, CDR2 YSLEER. The CDR3 nucleotides are TGCGCCAGCAGCCCACAGGGCATGGCTGGAAACACCATATATTTT. Its translation: CASSPQGMAGNTIYF.

The CDR3 sequence: CASSPPGGLSYEQYF. The CDR3 DNA sequence: TGTGCCAGCTCACCACCGGGGGGGCTTAGCTACGAGCAGTACTTC. The rearrangement links TRBV18 to TRBJ2-7; TRBD2 is a possible D gene (7 bases). Trimming took 0 bases from V and 3 from J, leaving 12 bases between them. Germline values: CDR1 KGHSH, CDR2 LQKENI. The CDR3 extends over 15 amino acids.

The chain employs TRBV4-3 and TRBJ2-3, with a tentative D call TRBD1 (6 bases). Trimming stripped 0 bases from V and 8 bases from J, with 15 bases between. The CDR3 length is 15 residues. CDR1 and CDR2 from the germline V gene are LGHNA and YSLEER. The CDR3 here is CASSQDSAGVGTQYF. The CDR3 region has the DNA TGCGCCAGCAGCCAAGACTCTGCAGGGGTTGGTACGCAGTATTTT.

The chain combines TRBV19 with TRBJ2-2; tentative D call: TRBD1 (5 bases). V was trimmed by 10 bases and J by 1 base, leaving 13 bases between them. CDR1 LNHDA and CDR2 SQIVND come from the germline V gene (reference sequence). There are 14 residues in the CDR3. The CDR3: CATMAGRNTGELFF. In DNA, the CDR3 is TGTGCCACTATGGCAGGGCGGAACACCGGGGAGCTGTTTTTT.

The rearrangement joins TRBV4-1 to TRBJ2-1; 7 bases fit TRBD2. Germline V gene data show CDR1 as MGHRA and CDR2 as YSYEKL. The CDR3 consists of 14 residues. J lost 8 bases, V lost 3 bases, and 7 bases had no gene match. CDR3 amino acids: CASSQGRGMYEQFF. Here the CDR3 DNA reads TGCGCCAGCAGCCAGGGGCGGGGGATGTATGAGCAGTTCTTC.

The chain combines TRBV25-1 with TRBJ2-7; D possibly corresponds to TRBD1 (6 bases). V was pared by 4 bases and J by 4 bases, with 17 bases between. Germline values: CDR1 MGHDK, CDR2 SYGVNS. This CDR3 is built from 15 residues. In DNA form, the CDR3 reads TGTGCCAGCAGTGCTCGGACAGCCTCCTATTACGAGCAGTACTTC. It yields the protein CASSARTASYYEQYF.

The chain recombines TRBV19 with TRBJ1-2; 8 positions agree with TRBD1. V dropped 5 bases and J dropped 2; count of bases not matched to a gene: 4. The germline CDR1 and CDR2 sequences are LNHDA and SQIVND (reference sequence). The CDR3 length is 14 residues. DNA of the CDR3: TGTGCCAGTAGTCCCCCAGGGGGCAACTATGGCTACACCTTC. Translating it yields CASSPPGGNYGYTF. Full variable domain (outside the CDR3, taken from reference TRBV19 and TRBJ1-2): DGGITQSPKYLFRKEGQNVTLSCEQNLNHDAMYWYRQDPGQGLRLIYYSQIVNDFQKGDIAEGYSVSREKKESFPLTVTSAQKNPTAFYLCASSPPGGNYGYTFGSGTRLTVV.

The sample holds one count of this clone. The V gene is TRBV2, the J gene TRBJ1-6, with D perhaps TRBD1 (5 bases). V lost 7 bases and J 2 bases, leaving 12 bases between the germline ends. CDR3 size: 15 residues. Per germline, CDR1 SNHLY and CDR2 FYNNEI. The CDR3 region has the DNA TGTGCCAGCAAGCGACAGCTTGCCTATAATTCACCCCTCCACTTT. Residues: CASKRQLAYNSPLHF.